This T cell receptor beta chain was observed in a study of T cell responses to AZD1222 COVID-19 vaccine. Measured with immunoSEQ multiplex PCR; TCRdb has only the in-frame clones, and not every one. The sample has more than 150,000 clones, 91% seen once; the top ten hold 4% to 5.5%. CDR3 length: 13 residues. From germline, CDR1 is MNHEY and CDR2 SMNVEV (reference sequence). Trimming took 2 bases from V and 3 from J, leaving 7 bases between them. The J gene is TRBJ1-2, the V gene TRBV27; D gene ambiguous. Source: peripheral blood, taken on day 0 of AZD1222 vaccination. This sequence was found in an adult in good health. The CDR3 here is CASSLRSDYGYTF. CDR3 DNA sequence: TGTGCCAGCAGTTTACGGAGTGACTATGGCTACACCTTC.